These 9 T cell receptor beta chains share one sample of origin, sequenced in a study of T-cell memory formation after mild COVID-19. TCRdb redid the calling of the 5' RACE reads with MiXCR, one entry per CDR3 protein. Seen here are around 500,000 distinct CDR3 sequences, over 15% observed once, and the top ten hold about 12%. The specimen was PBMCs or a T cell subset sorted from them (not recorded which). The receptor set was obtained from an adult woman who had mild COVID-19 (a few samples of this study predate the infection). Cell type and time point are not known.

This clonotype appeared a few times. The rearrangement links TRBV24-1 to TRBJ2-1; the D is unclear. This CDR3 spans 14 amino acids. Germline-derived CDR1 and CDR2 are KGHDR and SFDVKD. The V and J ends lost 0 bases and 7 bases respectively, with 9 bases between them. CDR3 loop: CATSDLPEGNEQFF. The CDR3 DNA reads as TGTGCCACCAGTGATTTGCCGGAAGGAAATGAGCAGTTCTTC.

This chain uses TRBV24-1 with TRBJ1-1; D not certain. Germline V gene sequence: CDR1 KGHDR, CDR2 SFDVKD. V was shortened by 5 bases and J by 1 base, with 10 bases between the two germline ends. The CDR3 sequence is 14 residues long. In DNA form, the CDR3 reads TGTGCCACCAGTGCCTCCCGGACGAACACTGAAGCTTTCTTT. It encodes CATSASRTNTEAFF.

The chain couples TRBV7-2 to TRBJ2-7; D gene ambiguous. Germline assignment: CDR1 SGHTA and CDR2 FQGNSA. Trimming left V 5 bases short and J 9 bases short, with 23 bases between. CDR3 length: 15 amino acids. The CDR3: CASSLEAQILVVQYF. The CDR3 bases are TGTGCCAGCAGCCTAGAGGCCCAGATTTTAGTGGTGCAGTACTTC.

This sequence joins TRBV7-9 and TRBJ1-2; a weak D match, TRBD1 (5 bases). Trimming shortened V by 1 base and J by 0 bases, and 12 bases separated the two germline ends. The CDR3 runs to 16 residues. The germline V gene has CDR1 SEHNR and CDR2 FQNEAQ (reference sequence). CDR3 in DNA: TGTGCCAGCAGCTTAGGGTTGACAGAAGCTAACTATGGCTACACCTTC. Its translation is CASSLGLTEANYGYTF.

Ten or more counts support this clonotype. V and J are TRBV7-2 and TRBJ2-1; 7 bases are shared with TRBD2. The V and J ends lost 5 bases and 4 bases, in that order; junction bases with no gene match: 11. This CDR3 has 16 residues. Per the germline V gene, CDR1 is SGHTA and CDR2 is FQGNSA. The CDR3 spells CASSRGSRGVYNEQFF. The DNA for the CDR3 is TGTGCCAGCAGCCGAGGGAGTCGGGGGGTTTACAATGAGCAGTTCTTC.

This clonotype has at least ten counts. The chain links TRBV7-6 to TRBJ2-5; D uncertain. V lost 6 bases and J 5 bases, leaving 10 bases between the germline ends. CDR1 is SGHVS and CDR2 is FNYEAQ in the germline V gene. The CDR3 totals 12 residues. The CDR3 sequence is CASSFSSETQYF. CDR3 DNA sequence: TGTGCCAGCAGTTTTTCGTCGGAGACCCAGTACTTC.

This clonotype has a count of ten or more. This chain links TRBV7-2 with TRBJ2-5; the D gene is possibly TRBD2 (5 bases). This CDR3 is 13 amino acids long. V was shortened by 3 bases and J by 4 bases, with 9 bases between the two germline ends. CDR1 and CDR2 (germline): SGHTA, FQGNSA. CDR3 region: CASSFGGPETQYF. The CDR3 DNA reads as TGTGCCAGCAGCTTTGGCGGGCCAGAGACCCAGTACTTC.

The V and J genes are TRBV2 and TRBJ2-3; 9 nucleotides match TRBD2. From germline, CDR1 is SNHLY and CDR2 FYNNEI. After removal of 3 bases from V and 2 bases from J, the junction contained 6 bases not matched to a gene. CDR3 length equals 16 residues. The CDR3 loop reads CASSDPLAGVTDTQYF. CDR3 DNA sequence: TGTGCCAGCAGTGATCCACTAGCGGGCGTCACAGATACGCAGTATTTT.

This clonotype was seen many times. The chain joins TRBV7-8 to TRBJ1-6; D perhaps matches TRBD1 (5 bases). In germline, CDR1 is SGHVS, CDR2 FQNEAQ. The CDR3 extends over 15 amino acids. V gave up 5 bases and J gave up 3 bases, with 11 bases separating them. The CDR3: CASSESRDYNSPLHF. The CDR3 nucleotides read TGTGCCAGCAGCGAGTCCAGGGACTATAATTCACCCCTCCACTTT.